The 19 T cell receptor beta chains given below trace back to one sample, sequenced in a study of blood T cell repertoires in COVID-19. The data were produced by immunoSEQ multiplex PCR, yet TCRdb's version contains in-frame clones alone and is incomplete. In the table there are 200,000 to 300,000 clones, approximately 85% of which are singletons. Material: PBMCs or T cells enriched from blood (not recorded which). The source of these receptors is a woman in her 50s who had recovered from COVID-19.

This sequence joins TRBV7-6 and TRBJ2-2; 7 nucleotides agree with TRBD2. The CDR3 consists of 15 residues. Trimming took 8 bases from V and 2 from J; bases not matched to a gene: 8. The germline V gene encodes CDR1 SGHVS and CDR2 FNYEAQ. CDR3 in amino acids: CASGLTSANTGELFF. DNA of the CDR3: TGTGCCAGCGGACTTACTAGCGCCAACACCGGGGAGCTGTTTTTT.

This rearrangement joins TRBV7-8 to TRBJ2-7; 8 bases align to TRBD2. Germline CDR1 reads SGHVS; CDR2 reads FQNEAQ. This CDR3 contains 15 residues. J lost 5 bases, V lost 6 bases, and 12 bases had no gene match. The CDR3 reads CASRATLAGGDEQYF. The CDR3 region has the DNA TGTGCCAGCAGGGCCACTCTAGCGGGCGGGGACGAGCAGTACTTC.

The V call is TRBV24-1, the J call TRBJ2-1; a weak D match, TRBD2 (6 bases). The CDR3 has 13 residues. Trimming removed 7 bases at V and 6 bases at J, with 12 bases between. Germline lookup yields CDR1 KGHDR and CDR2 SFDVKD. CDR3 nucleotide sequence: TGTGCCACCAGAGCCCAGGAGGGCAATGAGCAGTTCTTC. Its translation: CATRAQEGNEQFF.

J is TRBJ1-6 and V is TRBV6-5; D ambiguous. Germline V CDR1 and CDR2: MNHEY, SVGAGI. The CDR3 has 16 amino acids. Trimming pared 2 bases from V and 6 bases from J, leaving 14 bases between. The CDR3 DNA reads as TGTGCCAGCAGTTACGGGTTGGGCCTTAGTAATTCACCCCTCCACTTT. Translation gives CASSYGLGLSNSPLHF.

The rearrangement joins TRBV7-2 to TRBJ2-3; TRBD1 matches at 8 bases. Trimming took 1 base from V and 1 from J; bases not matched to a gene: 4. This CDR3 is 16 amino acids long. Looked up from germline, CDR1 is SGHTA and CDR2 is FQGNSA. CDR3 nucleotides: TGTGCCAGCAGCTTAGGGTGGACAGGGCGCACAGATACGCAGTATTTT. This encodes CASSLGWTGRTDTQYF.

This chain uses TRBV29-1 with TRBJ2-7; the match to TRBD2 covers 11 bases. This CDR3 has 14 residues. Germline V gene sequence: CDR1 SQVTM, CDR2 ANQGSEA. V shed 2 bases and J 0 bases; nucleotides not matched to a gene: 0. CDR3 coding DNA: TGCAGCGTTGAACTAGCGGGGGGCTCCTACGAGCAGTACTTC. Translating it yields CSVELAGGSYEQYF.

The V gene is TRBV4-1, the J gene TRBJ1-2; TRBD1 matches at 8 bases. With 1 base clipped from V and 1 base from J, the junction kept 5 bases outside the gene matches. The CDR3 runs to 16 residues. CDR1 is MGHRA, CDR2 YSYEKL, per germline. CDR3 sequence: CASSQVATGDNYGYTF. CDR3 bases: TGCGCCAGCAGCCAAGTCGCGACAGGGGATAACTATGGCTACACCTTC.

The CDR3 here is CASSLQGEYNEQFF. The DNA of the CDR3 is TGTGCCAGCAGCCTACAGGGGGAATACAATGAGCAGTTCTTC. V usage is TRBV11-3 and J usage is TRBJ2-1; TRBD1 aligns across 8 bases. Germline assignment: CDR1 SGHNT and CDR2 YENEEA. Unmatched junction bases numbered 4, after V lost 5 bases and J lost 4 bases. The CDR3 runs 14 residues.

Notes on this clone: Other nucleotide sequences in the sample specify the same CDR3. J is TRBJ1-1 and V is TRBV12-3 or TRBV12-4; the D gene is possibly TRBD1 (6 bases). This CDR3 comprises 13 residues. Trimming stripped 5 bases from V and 1 base from J, with 8 bases between. The CDR3 region is CASSRQENTEAFF. Here the CDR3 DNA reads TGTGCCAGCAGTAGACAGGAGAACACTGAAGCTTTCTTT.

This sequence joins TRBV19 and TRBJ1-2; 9 bases fit TRBD1. The CDR3 covers 14 residues. Losses at the gene ends were 7 bases for V and 6 bases for J; bases not matched to a gene: 9. CDR1 LNHDA and CDR2 SQIVND come from the germline V gene (reference sequence). CDR3 sequence reads: CASNGRDRADGYTF. CDR3 nucleotides: TGTGCCAGTAATGGCCGGGACAGGGCCGATGGCTACACCTTC.

The V call is TRBV4-3, the J call TRBJ2-1, with 7 bases that match TRBD1. CDR1 and CDR2 (germline): LGHNA, YSLEER. This CDR3 has 17 residues. V lost 0 bases and J lost 4; bases outside the gene matches: 9. CDR3 nucleotides: TGCGCCAGCAGCCAAGATGCCGGGACAGCCGATTACAATGAGCAGTTCTTC. It encodes CASSQDAGTADYNEQFF.

The V gene is TRBV5-1, the J gene TRBJ2-1, with a tentative D call TRBD2 (5 bases). The CDR3 covers 14 residues. V was pared by 2 bases and J by 1 base, with 7 bases between. Per the germline V gene, CDR1 is SGHRS and CDR2 is YFSETQ. CDR3 loop: CASSLSGSYNEQFF. CDR3 coding DNA: TGCGCCAGCAGCTTAAGCGGATCCTACAATGAGCAGTTCTTC.

The rearrangement joins TRBV18 to TRBJ2-5, with TRBD1 matching 8 bases. This CDR3 has 15 amino acids. The germline gives CDR1 KGHSH, CDR2 LQKENI. V shed 2 bases, J shed 5 bases, and the junction held 7 bases outside the gene matches. CDR3 residues: CASSPTRTGLETQYF. The DNA for the CDR3 is TGTGCCAGCTCACCAACCCGGACAGGGCTGGAGACCCAGTACTTC.

The CDR3 bases are TGTGCCAGCAGTCCAACGGGACTAGCGGGACGAGGGGAGCAGTACTTC. Its translation is CASSPTGLAGRGEQYF. V gene TRBV28 combines with J gene TRBJ2-7; 13 nucleotides match TRBD2. V trimming: 5 bases; J trimming: 7 bases; junction bases outside the gene matches: 11. This CDR3 has 16 amino acids. Germline CDR1 and CDR2: MDHEN and SYDVKM. The full variable domain, in which reference TRBV28 and TRBJ2-7 provide the parts outside the CDR3, is DVKVTQSSRYLVKRTGEKVFLECVQDMDHENMFWYRQDPGLGLRLIYFSYDVKMKEKGDIPEGYSVSREKKERFSLILESASTNQTSMYLCASSPTGLAGRGEQYFGPGTRLTVT.

CDR3 coding DNA: TGTGCCAGCTCACCGGTACACCAGAACACTGAAGCTTTCTTT. Encoded protein: CASSPVHQNTEAFF. The chain recombines TRBV18 with TRBJ1-1; D remains ambiguous. Trimming shortened V by 3 bases and J by 1 base, and 9 bases separated the two germline ends. Per the germline V gene, CDR1 is KGHSH and CDR2 is LQKENI. The CDR3 contains 14 residues. Combining the CDR3 with reference TRBV18 and TRBJ1-1 gives the whole variable domain NAGVMQNPRHLVRRRGQEARLRCSPMKGHSHVYWYRQLPEEGLKFMVYLQKENIIDESGMPKERFSAEFPKEGPSILRIQQVVRGDSAAYFCASSPVHQNTEAFFGQGTRLTVV.

This chain links TRBV7-8 with TRBJ1-1; 9 positions agree with TRBD1. CDR1 is SGHVS and CDR2 is FQNEAQ in the germline V gene. The CDR3 spans 15 residues. V shed 6 bases, J shed 5 bases, and the junction held 10 bases outside the gene matches. CDR3 DNA: TGTGCCAGCAGATCACAGGGGGCGGTAGGGACTGAAGCTTTCTTT. It specifies CASRSQGAVGTEAFF.

V is TRBV7-2 and J is TRBJ2-7; 8 bases match TRBD2. The CDR3 is 14 amino acids. Germline V gives CDR1 SGHTA, CDR2 FQGNSA. J lost 4 bases, V lost 2 bases, and 4 bases had no gene match. As DNA, the CDR3 is TGTGCCAGCAGCTTAACGGGAGGGCGTTACGAGCAGTACTTC. Translating gives CASSLTGGRYEQYF.

The chain combines TRBV24-1 with TRBJ2-2, with 7 bases aligning to TRBD2. V dropped 4 bases and J dropped 3; count of bases not matched to a gene: 7. This CDR3 region has 16 residues. Germline V gene sequence: CDR1 KGHDR, CDR2 SFDVKD. The CDR3 bases are TGTGCCACCAGTGACCCGAGGAGCGGGGACACCGGGGAGCTGTTTTTT. Its protein is CATSDPRSGDTGELFF.

Details on this clone: The junction differs from germline at one of its ends, possibly a read error. The V and J genes are TRBV7-7 and TRBJ2-1; TRBD2 matches at 12 bases. Germline CDR1 and CDR2: SSHAT and FNYEAQ (reference sequence). This CDR3 is built from 16 residues. The CDR3 loop is CASSHSLAGGLNEQFF. As DNA, the CDR3 is TGTGCTAGCAGCCACAGTCTAGCGGGGGGGCTAAATGAGCAGTTCTTC.